These 8 T cell receptor beta chains came from one sample sequenced in a study of long-term antiretroviral therapy in people with HIV. Version v3.0 of the immunoSEQ assay was performed at survey level. Measured with immunoSEQ multiplex PCR; TCRdb has only the in-frame clones, and not every one. Of approximately 24,000 clones in the sample, around 80% are singletons; the top ten hold about 5.5%. The source was unsorted PBMCs, collected 1.1 years before starting antiretroviral therapy. These receptors all come from a woman between 25 and 40 years old with HIV.

The chain links TRBV15 to TRBJ2-1, with D perhaps matching TRBD1 or TRBD2 (5 bases each). CDR1 LNHNV and CDR2 YYDKDF come from the germline V gene (reference sequence). The CDR3 sequence is 16 residues long. Trimming pared 5 bases from V and 0 bases from J, leaving 14 bases between. CDR3 nucleotide sequence: TGTGCCACCAGCCGTCGTGGGGGTGGCTCCTACAATGAGCAGTTCTTC. Translating gives CATSRRGGGSYNEQFF.

This clone was found once. The chain combines TRBV27 with TRBJ1-5; D unresolved. This CDR3 region has 15 residues. V was cut by 4 bases and J by 5 bases, with 15 bases left in between. In germline, CDR1 is MNHEY, CDR2 SMNVEV (reference sequence). In nucleotides, the CDR3 is TGTGCCAGCAGTTCCCCTGGGTCGTTACATCAGCCCCAGCATTTT. It codes for CASSSPGSLHQPQHF.

This clone occurred once. The chain is built from TRBV7-3 and TRBJ2-2; D remains ambiguous. CDR3 length equals 16 residues. Trimming shortened V by 0 bases and J by 6 bases, and 14 bases separated the two germline ends. Germline CDR1 SGHTA, CDR2 FQGTGA. CDR3 DNA sequence: TGTGCCAGCAGCTTAACGCTCTCCTTAGGGCCCGGGGAGCTGTTTTTT. It is translated as CASSLTLSLGPGELFF.

The chain recombines TRBV2 with TRBJ1-1; D remains ambiguous. The CDR3 is made up of 14 amino acids. Trimming removed 8 bases from V and 1 base from J, with 14 bases in between. Germline V gene lookup returns CDR1 SNHLY and CDR2 FYNNEI. The chain's CDR3 is CASSFSGSNTEAFF. CDR3 bases: TGTGCCAGCTCGTTTTCCGGTTCGAACACTGAAGCTTTCTTT.

This rearrangement joins TRBV2 to TRBJ2-7; tentatively, D is TRBD2 (7 bases). V lost 4 bases, J lost 2 bases, and 12 bases lay in between. Germline CDR1 SNHLY, CDR2 FYNNEI. There are 14 residues in the CDR3. CDR3 region: CASSVVRGPYEQYF. CDR3 bases: TGTGCCAGCAGTGTGGTGCGGGGGCCCTACGAGCAGTACTTC.

This clone has just one count. The chain joins TRBV5-6 to TRBJ1-1; 7 bases map to TRBD1. After removal of 4 bases from V and 0 bases from J, the junction contained 3 bases not matched to a gene. This CDR3 region has 14 residues. Germline loops: CDR1 SGHDT, CDR2 YYEEEE. This CDR3 reads CASSRGQLNTEAFF. CDR3 DNA sequence: TGTGCCAGCAGCCGGGGACAGTTGAACACTGAAGCTTTCTTT.

The V gene is TRBV7-6, the J gene TRBJ2-5; 7 bases line up with TRBD1. Germline V gives CDR1 SGHVS, CDR2 FNYEAQ. CDR3 length: 13 amino acids. V was pared by 5 bases and J by 4 bases, with 4 bases of the junction left unmatched. The chain's CDR3 is CASSTYRGETQYF. The CDR3 DNA follows: TGTGCCAGCAGCACTTACAGGGGAGAGACCCAGTACTTC.

This clone was observed once. The CDR3 region has the DNA TGTGCCAGCAGCCGTATAGGCGGGGGGAACACTGAAGCTTTCTTT. It yields the protein CASSRIGGGNTEAFF. The rearrangement joins TRBV27 to TRBJ1-1, with a possible D match to TRBD1 (5 bases). CDR1 is MNHEY and CDR2 is SMNVEV in the germline V gene (reference sequence). This CDR3 region has 15 residues. Trimming removed 6 bases from V and 1 base from J, with 15 bases in between.